The sequence of this TCR beta chain was determined in a study of PD-1 blockade in classical Hodgkin lymphoma. Regarding time point: cycle 4 day 1 (C4D1), after 6 weeks of nivolumab. All patients relapsed after autologous stem cell transplantation, and brentuximab vedotin exposure varied. This CDR3 is 14 amino acids long. Germline-derived CDR1 and CDR2 are MNHNS and SASEGT. Deletions cut 7 bases from V and 3 bases from J, with 14 bases between. TCRdb's copy holds only in-frame clones and misses some; the assay was immunoSEQ multiplex PCR. Altogether about 27,000 clones are present, over 60% being singletons, with the ten largest covering roughly 3.5%.

This receptor was obtained from a human donor with classical Hodgkin lymphoma. The rearrangement links TRBV6-1 to TRBJ2-3; possibly TRBD2 for D (6 bases). The sequencing used peripheral blood mononuclear cells (PBMCs), collected before the fourth cycle of nivolumab. In nucleotides, the CDR3 is TGTGCCAGCAACCCGTGGCGGGGAACAGATACGCAGTATTTT. Its translation is CASNPWRGTDTQYF.